The 24 T cell receptor beta chains listed next were all sequenced from one sample in a study of shared T cell receptors in the human thymus. Generated by immunoSEQ multiplex PCR, the TCRdb table keeps only in-frame clones and is missing some. The sample consists of about 660,000 clones, around 87% of them appearing once. These data were likewise used in another study, on human thymus T cells.

The sequenced sample consisted of thymocytes. These receptors were taken from a boy under two years old with a congenital heart defect.

In regard to this clone: Other DNA sequences in this sample translate to the same CDR3. The rearrangement links TRBV30 to TRBJ1-2, with 8 bases aligning to TRBD1. Trimming removed 3 bases from V and 8 bases from J; junction bases left unmatched: 8. The CDR3 loop spans 13 amino acids. Germline-derived CDR1 and CDR2 are GTSNPN and SVGIG (reference sequence). CDR3 nucleotides: TGTGCCTGGAGCCAGGGGGCTGGGGGGGGCTACACCTTC. The encoded protein is CAWSQGAGGGYTF.

The chain joins TRBV18 to TRBJ2-1; 7 bases match TRBD2. J lost 7 bases, V lost 3 bases, and 15 bases had no gene match. Germline values: CDR1 KGHSH, CDR2 LQKENI. This CDR3 has 17 residues. The CDR3 DNA sequence: TGTGCCAGCTCACCGTTTTGGGGCGGGAGAGATTTGAATGAGCAGTTCTTC. It is translated as CASSPFWGGRDLNEQFF. Full variable domain (missing parts from reference TRBV18 and TRBJ2-1): NAGVMQNPRHLVRRRGQEARLRCSPMKGHSHVYWYRQLPEEGLKFMVYLQKENIIDESGMPKERFSAEFPKEGPSILRIQQVVRGDSAAYFCASSPFWGGRDLNEQFFGPGTRLTVL.

The gene calls are TRBV5-6 and TRBJ1-6, with TRBD1 matching over 8 bases. V lost 4 bases and J lost 6; bases outside the gene matches: 9. Germline V gives CDR1 SGHDT, CDR2 YYEEEE. The CDR3 is made up of 16 amino acids. Here the CDR3 reads CASSVRQGSFNSPLHF. Written as DNA, the CDR3 is TGTGCCAGCAGCGTAAGACAGGGGAGTTTTAATTCACCCCTCCACTTT.

The J gene is TRBJ2-3, the V gene TRBV2, with 7 bases that match TRBD2. J lost 6 bases, V lost 5 bases, and 8 bases had no gene match. CDR3 length: 14 amino acids. The germline gives CDR1 SNHLY, CDR2 FYNNEI. The CDR3 region has the DNA TGTGCCAGCAGTCCCGAGGCGGGAGCGGATACGCAGTATTTT. Translated, it gives CASSPEAGADTQYF.

This clone came up a few times. V is TRBV2 and J is TRBJ1-4; D is ambiguous. CDR1 is SNHLY, CDR2 FYNNEI, per germline. Trimming took 4 bases from V and 2 from J, leaving 11 bases between them. The CDR3 extends over 15 amino acids. The DNA for the CDR3 is TGTGCCAGCAGTGGTCCGGGAGGGACTAATGAAAAACTGTTTTTT. Residues: CASSGPGGTNEKLFF. Based on the CDR3 plus reference TRBV2 and TRBJ1-4, the full variable domain is EPEVTQTPSHQVTQMGQEVILRCVPISNHLYFYWYRQILGQKVEFLVSFYNNEISEKSEIFDDQFSVERPDGSNFTLKIRSTKLEDSAMYFCASSGPGGTNEKLFFGSGTQLSVL.

This clone was seen a handful of times. This chain joins TRBV12-5 and TRBJ2-3, with a weak D call TRBD2 (5 bases). The CDR3 is 14 residues long. In germline, CDR1 is LGHNT, CDR2 FRNRAP. With 6 bases removed from V and 2 bases from J, the gap between germline ends came to 12 bases. The DNA for the CDR3 is TGTGCTAGTGGAAGACTAAGCCACACAGATACGCAGTATTTT. As protein: CASGRLSHTDTQYF.

V usage is TRBV6-4 and J usage is TRBJ2-5; TRBD1 matches at 7 bases. CDR1 and CDR2 from the germline V gene are MRHNA and SNTAGT. CDR3 length equals 15 residues. Trimming at V came to 0 bases and at J to 0 bases, leaving 1 base not matched to a gene. The CDR3 protein is CASSDSGTDQETQYF. For the CDR3, the DNA is TGTGCCAGCAGTGACTCTGGGACAGACCAAGAGACCCAGTACTTC.

The genes are TRBV29-1 and TRBJ2-1; TRBD2 matches at 13 bases. Germline values: CDR1 SQVTM, CDR2 ANQGSEA. The CDR3 is made up of 14 amino acids. The ends lost 6 bases at V and 8 bases at J; junction bases unmatched: 7. The CDR3 here is CSVAGLAGVDEQFF. DNA for the CDR3: TGCAGCGTCGCAGGACTAGCGGGAGTCGATGAGCAGTTCTTC.

This chain uses TRBV9 with TRBJ1-2; 7 bases agree with TRBD1. The CDR3 loop spans 15 amino acids. Germline CDR1 is SGDLS and CDR2 is YYNGEE. The junction had 6 bases not matched to a gene; V was cut back by 4 bases and J by 0 bases. CDR3: CASSTGQTTNYGYTF. CDR3 DNA sequence: TGTGCCAGCAGCACGGGACAGACGACTAACTATGGCTACACCTTC.

With regard to this clone: Other DNA variants within this sample encode the same CDR3. The gene calls are TRBV6-5 and TRBJ1-6; D call uncertain. V lost 0 bases and J 13 bases, leaving 19 bases between the germline ends. Germline CDR1 is MNHEY and CDR2 is SVGAGI. The CDR3 has 16 residues. The CDR3 here is CASSYSKAGSISPLHF. CDR3 DNA: TGTGCCAGCAGTTACTCGAAGGCAGGCAGTATCTCCCCCCTCCACTTT.

The chain is built from TRBV7-9 and TRBJ1-2; D might be TRBD1 (5 bases). CDR3 size: 16 residues. Looked up from germline, CDR1 is SEHNR and CDR2 is FQNEAQ (reference sequence). Trimming removed 0 bases from V and 0 bases from J, with 11 bases in between. CDR3 nucleotide sequence: TGTGCCAGCAGCTTAGCTAGGGGTCAGGCTAACTATGGCTACACCTTC. The encoded protein is CASSLARGQANYGYTF.

The chain has TRBV4-3 and TRBJ2-7; weak D call: TRBD2 (6 bases). Germline lookup yields CDR1 LGHNA and CDR2 YSLEER. This CDR3 has 17 amino acids. Trimming stripped 0 bases from V and 4 bases from J, with 19 bases between. The CDR3 is CASSQDGAAGTPYEQYF. In DNA, the CDR3 is TGCGCCAGCAGCCAAGATGGGGCGGCGGGGACCCCTTACGAGCAGTACTTC.

This clone was detected once. The chain carries TRBV20-1 and TRBJ1-2; no reliable D call. Trimming took off 3 bases at V and 8 bases at J, with 10 bases between the two ends. The germline V gene encodes CDR1 DFQATT and CDR2 SNEGSKA (reference sequence). This CDR3 region has 11 residues. As DNA, the CDR3 is TGCAGTGCTAGGAACGAGCCGGGCTACACCTTC. Its translation: CSARNEPGYTF.

The genes are TRBV7-2 and TRBJ2-7, with TRBD2 matching 13 bases. The length of the CDR3 is 14 residues. V was pared by 7 bases and J by 3 bases, with 3 bases of the junction left unmatched. Looked up from germline, CDR1 is SGHTA and CDR2 is FQGNSA. The CDR3 region is CASTWTSGGYEQYF. CDR3 sequence (DNA): TGTGCCAGCACCTGGACTAGCGGGGGCTACGAGCAGTACTTC.

The chain has TRBV28 and TRBJ1-4; TRBD1 matches at 10 bases. Germline CDR1 is MDHEN and CDR2 is SYDVKM. The CDR3 runs to 15 residues. The V segment lost 6 bases and the J segment 6 bases; nucleotides outside the gene matches: 7. The CDR3 protein is CASSWAGTGDEKLFF. In DNA, the CDR3 is TGTGCCAGCAGCTGGGCCGGGACAGGGGATGAAAAACTGTTTTTT. Variable domain in full (rest from reference TRBV28 and TRBJ1-4): DVKVTQSSRYLVKRTGEKVFLECVQDMDHENMFWYRQDPGLGLRLIYFSYDVKMKEKGDIPEGYSVSREKKERFSLILESASTNQTSMYLCASSWAGTGDEKLFFGSGTQLSVL.

The V and J genes are TRBV5-4 and TRBJ1-3, with a tentative D call TRBD1 (6 bases). V was pared by 0 bases and J by 1 base, with 11 bases between. This CDR3 has 16 amino acids. The germline V gene has CDR1 SGHNT and CDR2 YYREEE (reference sequence). The DNA of the CDR3 is TGTGCCAGCAGCTTGGGGACAGAATTATCTGGAAACACCATATATTTT. Residues: CASSLGTELSGNTIYF.

V gene TRBV25-1 combines with J gene TRBJ2-1; a possible D gene is TRBD2 (6 bases). The V and J ends lost 4 bases and 6 bases respectively, with 16 bases between them. Germline lookup yields CDR1 MGHDK and CDR2 SYGVNS. The CDR3 covers 15 residues. Here the CDR3 reads CASSGLVKGINEQFF. In DNA form, the CDR3 reads TGTGCCAGCAGTGGACTAGTAAAGGGGATCAATGAGCAGTTCTTC.

The chain carries TRBV5-1 and TRBJ2-7, with TRBD1 matching 7 bases. The CDR3 extends over 14 amino acids. Germline V CDR1 and CDR2: SGHRS, YFSETQ. V lost 4 bases to trimming and J lost 3 bases; unmatched junction nucleotides: 7. Here the CDR3 DNA reads TGCGCCAGCAGCGGCCCCCGGGACAGCTACGAGCAGTACTTC. Amino acid sequence: CASSGPRDSYEQYF.

This clone occurred a few times. This chain uses TRBV19 with TRBJ2-7; D is possibly TRBD1 (6 bases). The germline CDR1 and CDR2 sequences are LNHDA and SQIVND (reference sequence). V was cut by 1 base and J by 6 bases, with 13 bases left in between. There are 14 residues in the CDR3. The CDR3 sequence is CASSIAKTGTEQYF. CDR3 in DNA: TGTGCCAGTAGTATAGCCAAAACAGGGACCGAGCAGTACTTC.

J is TRBJ2-2 and V is TRBV19; TRBD2 might be the D (5 bases). The CDR3 sequence is 16 residues long. The V gene's germline CDR1 is LNHDA and CDR2 SQIVND (reference sequence). The V gene lost 3 bases and the J gene lost 0 bases, with 11 bases spanning the gap. CDR3 sequence: CASSMIREPNTGELFF. The CDR3 nucleotides read TGTGCCAGTAGTATGATCCGGGAACCGAACACCGGGGAGCTGTTTTTT.

The chain employs TRBV11-2 and TRBJ1-5; D perhaps matches TRBD1 (5 bases). CDR1 is SGHAT and CDR2 is FQNNGV in the germline V gene. The CDR3 is made up of 14 amino acids. Trimming pared 3 bases from V and 5 bases from J, leaving 11 bases between. This chain's CDR3 is CASSLGQPDQPQHF. The CDR3 region has the DNA TGTGCCAGCAGCTTGGGGCAGCCAGATCAGCCCCAGCATTTT.

The chain carries TRBV14 and TRBJ1-1; D is possibly TRBD1 (5 bases). Germline values: CDR1 SGHDN, CDR2 FVKESK. There are 16 residues in the CDR3. With 0 bases removed from V and 5 bases from J, the gap between germline ends came to 16 bases. CDR3 nucleotide sequence: TGTGCCAGCAGCCAAGATCAGGGTTGGGCATGGACTGAAGCTTTCTTT. Its translation is CASSQDQGWAWTEAFF. Full variable domain (outside the CDR3, taken from reference TRBV14 and TRBJ1-1): EAGVTQFPSHSVIEKGQTVTLRCDPISGHDNLYWYRRVMGKEIKFLLHFVKESKQDESGMPNNRFLAERTGGTYSTLKVQPAELEDSGVYFCASSQDQGWAWTEAFFGQGTRLTVV.

The CDR3 DNA sequence: TGTGCCAGCAGTGGACGCCGGGACAGGGGACACTATGGCTACACCTTC. Its translation is CASSGRRDRGHYGYTF. The chain carries TRBV6-1 and TRBJ1-2, with TRBD1 matching over 10 bases. Germline V CDR1 and CDR2: MNHNS, SASEGT. V was pared by 4 bases and J by 3 bases, with 8 bases of the junction left unmatched. This CDR3 has 16 amino acids.

About this clone: One end of the junction varies from germline; a read error may be responsible. Other DNA sequences in this specimen translate into the identical CDR3. DNA of the CDR3: TGTGCCAGCAGCCCAGGCGGTGAGGGCGGTAATTCCCCCCTCCACTTT. It codes for CASSPGGEGGNSPLHF. This chain joins TRBV14 and TRBJ1-6; D not resolved. The CDR3 runs 16 residues. CDR1 and CDR2 (germline): SGHDN, FVKESK.